The T cell receptor (beta chain) described here comes from a study of CXCR3-negative and CXCR3-positive naive CD8 T cells. Study-level findings and limits: Researchers report that CXCR3-positive naive cells carry more hydrophobic TRB CDR3s than CXCR3-negative naive cells.

Notes on this clonotype: Its antigen is unidentified.

All TRB cDNA libraries came from 5' RACE performed with UMI labels. One entry per CDR3 protein, without DNA, is what TCRdb gives after re-calling the 5' RACE reads. Here the sample table reports around 140,000 distinct CDR3 sequences. The CDR3 sequence is 18 residues long. Germline assignment: CDR1 SEHNR and CDR2 FQNEAQ (reference sequence). The sequence was obtained from a human donor in good health. Some clones in this sample may be carry-over from other donors' samples. The chain recombines TRBV7-9 with TRBJ2-6; with no DNA, the TCRdb D assignment of TRBD1 cannot be verified. Source material: naive CXCR3+ CD8+ T cells from blood. Indicated subset: CD45RO-CCR7+CD27+CD95- naive CD8+ T cells expressing CXCR3 (TNR3+). CDR3 protein: CASSLGTPGISGANVLTF.